A single sample is the source of the 10 T cell receptor beta chains below, sequenced in a study of CD4 T cells in relation to SARS-CoV-2 and coronaviruses. These receptors have no known antigen. Measured with immunoSEQ multiplex PCR; TCRdb has only the in-frame clones, and not every one. The sample has about 21,000 clones; 76% are singletons. The unexposed donors gave CD4+ T cells in about 2010-2019, prior to COVID-19. CD4+ T cells were isolated from the cells after around 11 days of culture. The sample was CD4+ T cells from PBMCs, cultured in vitro. The receptors derive from a human donor in good health.

The chain has TRBV2 and TRBJ1-5; D remains unclear. CDR3 length: 12 residues. Deletions cut 6 bases from V and 1 base from J, with 4 bases between. CDR1 and CDR2 from the germline V gene are SNHLY and FYNNEI. The CDR3 is CASRDSNQPQHF. The CDR3 DNA follows: TGTGCCAGCAGAGACAGCAATCAGCCCCAGCATTTT.

The chain combines TRBV5-1 with TRBJ2-5; a possible D gene is TRBD2 (5 bases). Germline values: CDR1 SGHRS, CDR2 YFSETQ. The V gene lost 1 base and the J gene lost 5 bases, with 9 bases spanning the gap. The CDR3 spans 13 residues. Here the CDR3 reads CASSLWGDETQYF. The CDR3 bases are TGCGCCAGCAGCTTGTGGGGAGATGAGACCCAGTACTTC.

The rearrangement uses TRBV5-1 and TRBJ2-5; the D is unclear. The CDR3 sequence is 15 residues long. The V gene lost 0 bases and the J gene lost 1 base, with 10 bases spanning the gap. Germline V gene sequence: CDR1 SGHRS, CDR2 YFSETQ. The CDR3 region has the DNA TGCGCCAGCAGCTTGGAGGCGGCAGCCCAAGAGACCCAGTACTTC. It translates to CASSLEAAAQETQYF.

This chain links TRBV5-1 with TRBJ2-3; possibly TRBD2 for D (6 bases). The V gene's germline CDR1 is SGHRS and CDR2 YFSETQ. The CDR3 contains 15 residues. V was cut by 6 bases and J by 0 bases, with 14 bases left in between. The CDR3 sequence is CASTNGGDSTDTQYF. The CDR3 DNA follows: TGCGCCAGCACCAACGGCGGGGATAGCACAGATACGCAGTATTTT. The variable domain in full, completed from reference TRBV5-1 and TRBJ2-3, reads KAGVTQTPRYLIKTRGQQVTLSCSPISGHRSVSWYQQTPGQGLQFLFEYFSETQRNKGNFPGRFSGRQFSNSRSEMNVSTLELGDSALYLCASTNGGDSTDTQYFGPGTRLTVL.

This chain links TRBV5-1 with TRBJ1-5; D ambiguous. This CDR3 has 15 residues. V dropped 3 bases and J dropped 0 bases, with 10 bases sitting between them. The V gene's germline CDR1 is SGHRS and CDR2 YFSETQ. In nucleotides, the CDR3 is TGCGCCAGCAGCTGGGTGGTGGGTAGCAATCAGCCCCAGCATTTT. Protein sequence: CASSWVVGSNQPQHF. The complete variable domain, with remaining parts taken from reference TRBV5-1 and TRBJ1-5, reads KAGVTQTPRYLIKTRGQQVTLSCSPISGHRSVSWYQQTPGQGLQFLFEYFSETQRNKGNFPGRFSGRQFSNSRSEMNVSTLELGDSALYLCASSWVVGSNQPQHFGDGTRLSIL.

The chain recombines TRBV19 with TRBJ1-5, with 8 bases aligning to TRBD1. V lost 4 bases and J lost 9; bases outside the gene matches: 11. This CDR3 comprises 15 residues. Germline V gives CDR1 LNHDA, CDR2 SQIVND (reference sequence). In nucleotides, the CDR3 is TGTGCCAGTAGTACCACGAGACAGGGGCTGGGGCCCCAGCATTTT. It yields the protein CASSTTRQGLGPQHF. Full variable domain (rest looked up from reference TRBV19 and TRBJ1-5): DGGITQSPKYLFRKEGQNVTLSCEQNLNHDAMYWYRQDPGQGLRLIYYSQIVNDFQKGDIAEGYSVSREKKESFPLTVTSAQKNPTAFYLCASSTTRQGLGPQHFGDGTRLSIL.

The chain combines TRBV3-1 (or the pseudogene TRBV3-2) with TRBJ2-3; the D is unclear. Germline values: CDR1 LGHDT, CDR2 YNNKEL (reference sequence). The CDR3 sequence is 13 residues long. V lost 3 bases and J lost 4, with 8 bases in between. CDR3 nucleotides: TGTGCCAGCAGCCAGGCAGGTTCAGATACGCAGTATTTT. Translating gives CASSQAGSDTQYF.

This chain uses TRBV20-1 with TRBJ2-1; 7 bases map to TRBD1. The V gene end was trimmed by 6 bases and the J gene end by 2 bases; junction bases not matched to a gene: 7. Germline CDR1 is DFQATT and CDR2 is SNEGSKA (reference sequence). CDR3 length: 14 amino acids. The CDR3 coding sequence is TGCAGTGCCAGTGACAGGGTAACCTACAATGAGCAGTTCTTC. Amino acid sequence: CSASDRVTYNEQFF.

This clone was counted only a few times. V gene TRBV14 combines with J gene TRBJ2-7; D may be TRBD1 (6 bases). The length of the CDR3 is 15 residues. Trimming shortened V by 1 base and J by 6 bases, and 16 bases separated the two germline ends. From germline, CDR1 is SGHDN and CDR2 FVKESK. The CDR3 nucleotides read TGTGCCAGCAGCCAAGTCGGACAGCCGGTTCGCGAGCAGTACTTC. Amino acid sequence: CASSQVGQPVREQYF.

The chain couples TRBV2 to TRBJ2-3, with TRBD2 matching over 11 bases. V dropped 6 bases and J dropped 6; count of bases not matched to a gene: 8. The CDR3 is 15 amino acids. Germline V gene sequence: CDR1 SNHLY, CDR2 FYNNEI. CDR3 loop: CASRLLAGVRDTQYF. CDR3 sequence (DNA): TGTGCCAGCAGATTACTAGCGGGAGTACGGGATACGCAGTATTTT. Combining the CDR3 with reference TRBV2 and TRBJ2-3 gives the whole variable domain EPEVTQTPSHQVTQMGQEVILRCVPISNHLYFYWYRQILGQKVEFLVSFYNNEISEKSEIFDDQFSVERPDGSNFTLKIRSTKLEDSAMYFCASRLLAGVRDTQYFGPGTRLTVL.